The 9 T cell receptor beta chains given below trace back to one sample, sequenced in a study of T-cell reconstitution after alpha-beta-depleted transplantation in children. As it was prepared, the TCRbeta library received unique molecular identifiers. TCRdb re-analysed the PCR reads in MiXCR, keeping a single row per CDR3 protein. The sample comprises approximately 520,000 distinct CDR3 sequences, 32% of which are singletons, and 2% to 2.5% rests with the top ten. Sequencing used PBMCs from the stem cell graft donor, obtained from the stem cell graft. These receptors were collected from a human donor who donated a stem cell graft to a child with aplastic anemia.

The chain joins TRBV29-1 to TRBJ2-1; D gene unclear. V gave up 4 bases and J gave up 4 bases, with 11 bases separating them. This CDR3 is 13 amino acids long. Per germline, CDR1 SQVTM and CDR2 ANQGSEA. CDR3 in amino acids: CSVVALRYNEQFF. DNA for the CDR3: TGCAGCGTTGTGGCCCTCAGATACAATGAGCAGTTCTTC.

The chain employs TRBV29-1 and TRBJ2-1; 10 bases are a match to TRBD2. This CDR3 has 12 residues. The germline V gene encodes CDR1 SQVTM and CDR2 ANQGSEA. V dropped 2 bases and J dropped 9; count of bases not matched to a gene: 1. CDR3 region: CSVELAGVEQFF. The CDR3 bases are TGCAGCGTTGAACTAGCGGGAGTTGAGCAGTTCTTC.

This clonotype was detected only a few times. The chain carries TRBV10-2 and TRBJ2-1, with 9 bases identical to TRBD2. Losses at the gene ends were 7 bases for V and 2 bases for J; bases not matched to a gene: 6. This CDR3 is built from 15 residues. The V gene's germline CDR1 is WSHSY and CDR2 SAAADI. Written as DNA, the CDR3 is TGCGCCAGCATAAGGGCTAGCGGGACCTACAATGAGCAGTTCTTC. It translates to CASIRASGTYNEQFF.

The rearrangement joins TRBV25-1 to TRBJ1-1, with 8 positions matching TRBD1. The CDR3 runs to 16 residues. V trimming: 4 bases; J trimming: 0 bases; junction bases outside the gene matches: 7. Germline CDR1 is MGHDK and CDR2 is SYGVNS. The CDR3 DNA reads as TGTGCCAGCAGTGTCCAGGGGGCAGTCATGAACACTGAAGCTTTCTTT. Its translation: CASSVQGAVMNTEAFF.

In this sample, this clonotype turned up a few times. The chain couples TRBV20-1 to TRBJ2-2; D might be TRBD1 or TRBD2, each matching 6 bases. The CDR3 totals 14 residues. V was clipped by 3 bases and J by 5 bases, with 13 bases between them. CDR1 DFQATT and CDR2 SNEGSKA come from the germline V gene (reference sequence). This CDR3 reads CSAREGGATGELFF. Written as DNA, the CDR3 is TGCAGTGCTAGGGAGGGGGGCGCGACCGGGGAGCTGTTTTTT.

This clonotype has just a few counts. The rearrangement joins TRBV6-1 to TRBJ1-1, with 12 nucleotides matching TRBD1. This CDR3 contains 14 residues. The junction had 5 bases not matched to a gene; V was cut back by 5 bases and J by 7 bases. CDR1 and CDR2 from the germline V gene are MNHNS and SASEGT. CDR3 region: CASSRDRGLVEAFF. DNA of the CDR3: TGTGCCAGCAGTCGGGACAGGGGGCTGGTTGAAGCTTTCTTT.

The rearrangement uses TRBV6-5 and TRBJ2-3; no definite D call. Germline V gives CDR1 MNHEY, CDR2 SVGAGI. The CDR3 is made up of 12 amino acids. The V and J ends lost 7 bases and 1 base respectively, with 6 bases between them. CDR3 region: CASIGGTDTQYF. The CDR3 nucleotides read TGTGCCAGCATCGGCGGCACAGATACGCAGTATTTT.

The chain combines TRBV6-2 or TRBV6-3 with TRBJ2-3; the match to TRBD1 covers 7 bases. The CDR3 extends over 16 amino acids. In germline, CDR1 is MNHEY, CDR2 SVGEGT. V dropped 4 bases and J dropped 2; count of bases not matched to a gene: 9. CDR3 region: CASSLGDRPFTDTQYF. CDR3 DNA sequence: TGTGCCAGCAGTTTGGGGGACAGACCATTCACAGATACGCAGTATTTT.

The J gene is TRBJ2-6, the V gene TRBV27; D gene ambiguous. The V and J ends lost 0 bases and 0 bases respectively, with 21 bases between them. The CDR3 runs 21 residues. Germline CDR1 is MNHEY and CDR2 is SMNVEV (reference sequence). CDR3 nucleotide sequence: TGTGCCAGCAGTTTATCGGGCCCGCCAAGGCCTGCCCTCTCTGGGGCCAACGTCCTGACTTTC. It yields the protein CASSLSGPPRPALSGANVLTF.